This paragraph covers one T cell receptor beta chain sequence. Losses at the gene ends were 5 bases for V and 6 bases for J; bases not matched to a gene: 11. This CDR3 has 15 amino acids. Germline V CDR1 and CDR2: SGHTA, FQGNSA. These data come from a study of CD8 T cells in Susac syndrome. Reverse transcription of about 0.45 to 1 ug RNA was performed with random hexamers. TCRdb reprocessed the immunoSEQ multiplex PCR reads with MiXCR, giving one entry per CDR3 protein. The sample records under 200,000 distinct CDR3 sequences, around 94% being singletons. The sample comprised CD4+ T cells from PBMCs. The TCR sequence derives from a human donor with Susac syndrome. The chain carries TRBV7-2 and TRBJ1-2; 8 positions match TRBD1. CDR3 nucleotides: TGTGCCAGCAGCCCAGAAGTGGGACAGGTCCATGGCTACACCTTC. This gives the protein CASSPEVGQVHGYTF.